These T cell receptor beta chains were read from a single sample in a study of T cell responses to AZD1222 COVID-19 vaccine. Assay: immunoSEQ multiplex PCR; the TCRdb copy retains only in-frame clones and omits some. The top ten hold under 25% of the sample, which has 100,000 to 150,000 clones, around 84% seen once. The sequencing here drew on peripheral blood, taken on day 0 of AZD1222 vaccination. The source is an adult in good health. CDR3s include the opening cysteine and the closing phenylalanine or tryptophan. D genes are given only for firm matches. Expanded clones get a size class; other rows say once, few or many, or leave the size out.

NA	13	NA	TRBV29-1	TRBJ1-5	TGCAGCGTTGGTCCAGGGAGCAATCAGCCCCAGCATTTT	CSVGPGSNQPQHF
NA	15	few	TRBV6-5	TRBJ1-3	TGTGCCAGCAGTTTGGCCCAATCAAGAGGAAACACCATATATTTT	CASSLAQSRGNTIYF
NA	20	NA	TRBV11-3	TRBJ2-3	TGTGCCAGCAGCTTAAGAGGGCGGGGTGATTGGTCTGCTCCCACAGATACGCAGTATTTT	CASSLRGRGDWSAPTDTQYF
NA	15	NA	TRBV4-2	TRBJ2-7	TGTGCCAGCAGCCAAGTGAGCGGCGACTCCTACGAGCAGTACTTC	CASSQVSGDSYEQYF
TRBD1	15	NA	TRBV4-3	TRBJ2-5	TGCGCCAGCAGCCAAGGTCAGGGGGCTGGAGAGACCCAGTACTTC	CASSQGQGAGETQYF
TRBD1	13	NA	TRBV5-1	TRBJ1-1	TGCGCCAGCAGCTACTCAGGGGGCTCGGTCGCTTTCTTT	CASSYSGGSVAFF
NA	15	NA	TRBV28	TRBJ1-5	TGTGCCAGCAGTGCCACCCAGGGGACGGGACAGCCCCAGCATTTT	CASSATQGTGQPQHF
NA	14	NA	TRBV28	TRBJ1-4	TGTGCCAGCAGTTTATACAGGACGAATGAAAAACTGTTTTTT	CASSLYRTNEKLFF
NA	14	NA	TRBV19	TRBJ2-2	TGTGCCAGTAGTATCTTGTCGGGCACCGGGGAGCTGTTTTTT	CASSILSGTGELFF
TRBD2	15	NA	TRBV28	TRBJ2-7	TGTGCCAGCAGTCTAACTAGCGGGGGATACTACGAGCAGTACTTC	CASSLTSGGYYEQYF
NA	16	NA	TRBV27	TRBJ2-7	TGTGCCAGCAGTTCCTTAATAAACCGGGGAAACTACGAGCAGTACTTC	CASSSLINRGNYEQYF
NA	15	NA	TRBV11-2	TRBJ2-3	TGTGCCAGCAGCCCCGAATTCACAGCGGCAGATACGCAGTATTTT	CASSPEFTAADTQYF
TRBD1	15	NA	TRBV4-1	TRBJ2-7	TGCGCCAGCAGCCCCCGGACAGGATTACCCTACGAGCAGTACTTC	CASSPRTGLPYEQYF
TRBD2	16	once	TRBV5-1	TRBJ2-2	TGCGCCAGCAGCTTCCTAGCGGGGGGGAACACCGGGGAGCTGTTTTTT	CASSFLAGGNTGELFF
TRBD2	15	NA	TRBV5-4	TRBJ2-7	TGTGCCAGCAGGCCTCGTTCGGGGGAGGGCTACGAGCAGTACTTC	CASRPRSGEGYEQYF
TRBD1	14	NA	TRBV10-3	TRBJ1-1	TGTGCCATCAGTGATGCCAGGGGGCTCTCTGAAGCTTTCTTT	CAISDARGLSEAFF
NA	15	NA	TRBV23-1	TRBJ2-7	TGCGCCAGCAGTCAACGCACGGGAGCCCACTACGAGCAGTACTTC	CASSQRTGAHYEQYF
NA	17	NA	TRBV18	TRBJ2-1	TGTGCCAGCTCACCACCGACTTCAACGAGCTCCTACAATGAGCAGTTCTTC	CASSPPTSTSSYNEQFF
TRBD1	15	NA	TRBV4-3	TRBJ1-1	TGCGCCAGCAGCCAAGGAGGGACAGGGAACACTGAAGCTTTCTTT	CASSQGGTGNTEAFF
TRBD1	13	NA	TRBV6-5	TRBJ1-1	TGTGCCAGCAGGACAGGGGTTATCACTGAAGCTTTCTTT	CASRTGVITEAFF
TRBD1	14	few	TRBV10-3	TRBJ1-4	TGTGCCATCAGGCCGACAGGGGGTAGTGAAAAACTGTTTTTT	CAIRPTGGSEKLFF
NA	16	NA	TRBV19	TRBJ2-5	TGTGCCAGTAGTATTCAGACAGGTTGGGGACAAGAGACCCAGTACTTC	CASSIQTGWGQETQYF
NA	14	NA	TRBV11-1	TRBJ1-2	TGTGCCAGCAGCCACCCGGGGCTAGCGGGGGGCTACACCTTC	CASSHPGLAGGYTF
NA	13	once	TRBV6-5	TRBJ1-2	TGTGCCAGCAGTTACTTAGAGGGGGGAGGCTACACCTTC	CASSYLEGGGYTF
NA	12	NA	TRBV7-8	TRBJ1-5	TGTGCCAGCAGCCCCCCGTCAGGGCCCCAGCATTTT	CASSPPSGPQHF
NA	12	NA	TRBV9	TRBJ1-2	TGTGCCAGCAGCGGTCGTAACTATGGCTACACCTTC	CASSGRNYGYTF
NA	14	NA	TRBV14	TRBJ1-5	TGTGCCAGCAGCCAAAGTAGTGGGAATCAGCCCCAGCATTTT	CASSQSSGNQPQHF
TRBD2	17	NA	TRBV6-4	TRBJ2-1	TGTGCCAGCAGTGACTCTTTTACAGCGGGGGCCTACAATGAGCAGTTCTTC	CASSDSFTAGAYNEQFF
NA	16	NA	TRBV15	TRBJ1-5	TGTGCCACCACCAGGGAGGGGGGATATGGCGGTCAGCCCCAGCATTTT	CATTREGGYGGQPQHF
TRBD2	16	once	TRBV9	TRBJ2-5	TGTGCCAGCAGCGTAGCAATAGCGGGGAACCAAGAGACCCAGTACTTC	CASSVAIAGNQETQYF
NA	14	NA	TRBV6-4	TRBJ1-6	TGTGCCAGCAGTGCGGGACTCACAGGATCACCCCTCCACTTT	CASSAGLTGSPLHF
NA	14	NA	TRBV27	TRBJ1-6	TGTGCCAGCAGAGGGCAGGCGGTAAATTCACCCCTCCACTTT	CASRGQAVNSPLHF
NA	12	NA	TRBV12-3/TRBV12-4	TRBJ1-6	TGTGCCAGCAGCCTCAGAAATTCACCCCTCCACTTT	CASSLRNSPLHF
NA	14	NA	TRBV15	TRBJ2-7	TGTGCCACCAGCAGAGAAGGGGAAGGGTACGAGCAGTACTTC	CATSREGEGYEQYF
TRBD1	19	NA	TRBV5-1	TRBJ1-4	TGCGCCAGCAGCGTTACCGGGACAGTTTTTCCGGCAACTAATGAAAAACTGTTTTTT	CASSVTGTVFPATNEKLFF
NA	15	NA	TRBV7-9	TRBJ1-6	TGTGCCAGCAGCTATCAGACAGACTATAATTCACCCCTCCACTTT	CASSYQTDYNSPLHF
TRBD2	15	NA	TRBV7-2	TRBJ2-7	TGTGCCAGCAGCCACCGTAGCGGGGGAGACTACGAGCAGTACTTC	CASSHRSGGDYEQYF
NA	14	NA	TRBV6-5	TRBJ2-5	TGTGCCAGCAGCCCGGGGGGCTCTTGGGAGACCCAGTACTTC	CASSPGGSWETQYF
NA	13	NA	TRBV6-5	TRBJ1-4	TGTGCCAGCAGTAGGATCCATAATGAAAAACTGTTTTTT	CASSRIHNEKLFF
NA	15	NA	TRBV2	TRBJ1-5	TGTGCCAGCAGTGCGCAGGGTTCAGGCAATCAGCCCCAGCATTTT	CASSAQGSGNQPQHF
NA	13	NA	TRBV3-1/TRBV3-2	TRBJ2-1	TGTGCCAGCAGCCAATGGCTAGCCGATGAGCAGTTCTTC	CASSQWLADEQFF
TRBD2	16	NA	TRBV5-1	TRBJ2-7	TGCGCCAGCAGCTTGGGAAAGACTAGCGCCTCCTACGAGCAGTACTTC	CASSLGKTSASYEQYF
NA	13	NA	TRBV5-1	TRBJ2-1	TGCGCCAGCAGCTTTGGCTCCTACAATGAGCAGTTCTTC	CASSFGSYNEQFF
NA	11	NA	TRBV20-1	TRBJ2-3	TGCAGTGCTAGGGCTCAGGATACGCAGTATTTT	CSARAQDTQYF
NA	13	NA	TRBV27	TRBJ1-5	TGTGCCAGCAGTATACAGGGTTCCCGGCCCCAGCATTTT	CASSIQGSRPQHF